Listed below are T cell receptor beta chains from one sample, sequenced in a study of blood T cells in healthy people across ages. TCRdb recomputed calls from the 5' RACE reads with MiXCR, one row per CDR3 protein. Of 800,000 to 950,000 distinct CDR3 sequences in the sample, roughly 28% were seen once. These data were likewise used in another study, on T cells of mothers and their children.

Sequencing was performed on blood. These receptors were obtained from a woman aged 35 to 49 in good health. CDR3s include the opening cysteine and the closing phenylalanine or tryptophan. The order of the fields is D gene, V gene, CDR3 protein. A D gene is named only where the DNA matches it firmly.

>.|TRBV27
CASNKKPGDQTEAFF
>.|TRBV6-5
CASSYEQGEAFF
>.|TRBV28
CASIFAGGGIDEQYF
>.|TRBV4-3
CASSQEGNSGANVLTF
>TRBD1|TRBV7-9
CASSPDRANTEAFF
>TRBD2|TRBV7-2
CASSLRASGGAAKNIQYF
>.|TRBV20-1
CSAFTPRRGRGTEAFF
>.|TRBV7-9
CASRPANTEAFF
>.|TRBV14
CASSQQHLNLNYGYTF
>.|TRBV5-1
CASSLSSGERSTEAFF
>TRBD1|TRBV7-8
CASSATGGIGELFF
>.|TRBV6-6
CASSPTIGTEAFF
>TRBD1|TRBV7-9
CASSLGQGTAQHF
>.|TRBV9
CASSVAVFSDNEQFF